The clone carrying this T cell receptor beta chain was seen only a few times. The source of the sample is a study of shared clonotypes between healthy human individuals. Using immunoSEQ multiplex PCR, the repertoire was profiled, and TCRdb retains in-frame clones only, with some absent. The profile shows approximately 2.5 million clones, roughly nine tenths of them singletons. V gave up 3 bases and J gave up 8 bases; unmatched junction bases: 7. This CDR3 comprises 15 residues. Per the germline V gene, CDR1 is MGHDK and CDR2 is SYGVNS. The rearrangement uses TRBV25-1 and TRBJ1-6; 7 nucleotides line up with TRBD1. The sequence was collected from a man between 18 and 35 years old in good health. Sequencing was done on a sample of naive CD4+ T cells sorted from blood. Subset given: CD45RA+ positively selected. The CDR3 loop reads CASSETGTPYSPLHF. The CDR3 DNA reads as TGTGCCAGCAGTGAGACAGGGACTCCATATTCACCCCTCCACTTT.